Presented here are 23 T cell receptor beta chains from one specimen sequenced in a study of T cells in Graves' hyperthyroidism and ophthalmopathy. Researchers amplified the TCR beta CDR3 regions from RNA transcripts. HTBI primers drove first-round RT-PCR of the TCR CDR3. TCRdb itself ran the multiplex PCR reads through MiXCR, one entry per CDR3 protein. The table includes about 500,000 distinct CDR3 sequences, approximately 49% detected once. The source material was peripheral blood or thyroid tissue (not recorded which). These receptors all come from an adult woman with Graves' disease, either hyperthyroidism or ophthalmopathy (not recorded which).

The chain has TRBV10-3 and TRBJ1-4; D may be TRBD1 (5 bases). The germline CDR1 and CDR2 sequences are ENHRY and SYGVKD. V dropped 2 bases and J dropped 0 bases, with 13 bases sitting between them. CDR3 length: 17 residues. CDR3 residues: CAISELVTDPTNEKLFF. The CDR3 DNA sequence: TGTGCCATCAGTGAGCTCGTGACAGACCCAACTAATGAAAAACTGTTTTTT.

This clonotype was seen at least ten times. The chain employs TRBV24-1 and TRBJ2-7, with a weak D call TRBD2 (5 bases). Per germline, CDR1 KGHDR and CDR2 SFDVKD. Trimming stripped 1 base from V and 2 bases from J, with 11 bases between. This CDR3 region has 15 residues. This CDR3 is CATSDFSAGTYEQYF. In DNA, the CDR3 is TGTGCCACCAGTGATTTTTCGGCGGGCACCTACGAGCAGTACTTC.

The chain couples TRBV7-2 to TRBJ1-1; D gene ambiguous. Germline CDR1 SGHTA, CDR2 FQGNSA. The CDR3 sequence is 15 residues long. With 2 bases removed from V and 0 bases from J, the gap between germline ends came to 10 bases. Here the CDR3 reads CASSLTPGVNTEAFF. In nucleotides, the CDR3 is TGTGCCAGCAGCTTAACCCCGGGCGTGAACACTGAAGCTTTCTTT.

About this clonotype itself: This clone may be a read error of a much larger clone one base away. This rearrangement joins TRBV20-1 to TRBJ2-7, with D possibly called TRBD1 or TRBD2 (5 bases each). This CDR3 contains 15 residues. V shed 6 bases and J shed 0 bases, with 18 bases lying between them. Germline loops: CDR1 DFQATT, CDR2 SNEGSKA (reference sequence). DNA for the CDR3: TGCAGTGCCCACCTACGAAGAGGGGTCTCCTACGAGCAGTACTTC. Translated, it gives CSAHLRRGVSYEQYF.

The chain uses TRBV7-9 and TRBJ2-7; 7 bases match TRBD1. With 6 bases clipped from V and 3 bases from J, the junction kept 11 bases outside the gene matches. CDR1 SEHNR and CDR2 FQNEAQ come from the germline V gene (reference sequence). There are 15 residues in the CDR3. The CDR3 DNA reads as TGTGCCAGCAGAGAACGGACAGGTATTGGCTACGAGCAGTACTTC. Encoded protein: CASRERTGIGYEQYF. The variable domain in full, completed from reference TRBV7-9 and TRBJ2-7, reads DTGVSQNPRHKITKRGQNVTFRCDPISEHNRLYWYRQTLGQGPEFLTYFQNEAQLEKSRLLSDRFSAERPKGSFSTLEIQRTEQGDSAMYLCASRERTGIGYEQYFGPGTRLTVT.

This clonotype showed up many times. This chain connects TRBV7-8 to TRBJ1-6; TRBD1 matches at 12 bases. The germline CDR1 and CDR2 sequences are SGHVS and FQNEAQ. This CDR3 has 18 residues. V shed 5 bases, J shed 0 bases, and the junction held 5 bases outside the gene matches. The CDR3 bases are TGTGCCAGCAGCACGGAGGGACAGGGGGCCTCCTATAATTCACCCCTCCACTTT. This sequence encodes CASSTEGQGASYNSPLHF.

In its sample, this clonotype was seen many times. V gene TRBV5-1 combines with J gene TRBJ2-7, with D perhaps being TRBD1 or TRBD2 (5 bases each). Germline V gives CDR1 SGHRS, CDR2 YFSETQ. This CDR3 is 14 amino acids long. Deletions cut 3 bases from V and 6 bases from J, with 16 bases between. This CDR3 reads CASSSTGPMSEQYF. Written as DNA, the CDR3 is TGCGCCAGCAGCTCAACGGGACCTATGAGCGAGCAGTACTTC.

The rearrangement joins TRBV29-1 to TRBJ1-2; maybe TRBD1 (5 bases). Germline V gene sequence: CDR1 SQVTM, CDR2 ANQGSEA. The CDR3 has 15 residues. V was pared by 7 bases and J by 4 bases, with 22 bases between. The CDR3 loop reads CSAGGTGTGTYGYTF. In DNA, the CDR3 is TGCAGCGCCGGGGGGACCGGGACTGGTACCTATGGCTACACCTTC.

This clonotype was seen a handful of times. The chain is built from TRBV20-1 and TRBJ1-2, with D perhaps TRBD1 (6 bases). Trimming left V 0 bases short and J 6 bases short, with 23 bases between. The CDR3 is made up of 17 amino acids. Germline CDR1 DFQATT, CDR2 SNEGSKA (reference sequence). The CDR3, as DNA: TGCAGTGCTAGAGAGCCCCGGGACACTTCCGGGGACGATGGCTACACCTTC. It yields the protein CSAREPRDTSGDDGYTF.

In the case of this clonotype: At one boundary the junction diverges from the germline segment, which might be a read error. V gene TRBV7-7 combines with J gene TRBJ2-2, with a tentative D call TRBD2 (5 bases). CDR1 is SSHAT and CDR2 is FNYEAQ in the germline V gene (reference sequence). The CDR3 runs 13 residues. CDR3 protein: CASSLALTGELFF. The CDR3 bases are TGTGCTAGCAGCCTAGCACTCACCGGGGAGCTGTTTTTT.

V is TRBV20-1 and J is TRBJ2-7, with D perhaps TRBD1 (6 bases). V was clipped by 6 bases and J by 2 bases, with 23 bases between them. CDR3 length equals 16 residues. The germline V gene has CDR1 DFQATT and CDR2 SNEGSKA (reference sequence). The CDR3, as DNA: TGCAGTGCCTTGGGATACTCGACAGGAAGCCCCTACGAGCAGTACTTC. It translates to CSALGYSTGSPYEQYF.

The genes are TRBV15 and TRBJ1-2, with 10 bases lining up with TRBD1. V trimming: 5 bases; J trimming: 8 bases; junction bases outside the gene matches: 5. This CDR3 is 13 amino acids long. Looked up from germline, CDR1 is LNHNV and CDR2 is YYDKDF (reference sequence). This CDR3 reads CATSLDRGQGYTF. The CDR3 DNA reads TGTGCCACCAGCCTAGACAGGGGGCAAGGCTACACCTTC.

The chain combines TRBV5-1 with TRBJ1-2; no clear D. Trimming took 1 base from V and 8 from J, leaving 12 bases between them. Germline V gene data show CDR1 as SGHRS and CDR2 as YFSETQ. This CDR3 has 13 residues. CDR3 loop: CASSLYLAGGYTF. The CDR3 region has the DNA TGCGCCAGCAGCTTGTACCTAGCGGGAGGCTACACCTTC.

This clonotype was seen ten or more times. This rearrangement joins TRBV20-1 to TRBJ1-2; 7 positions agree with TRBD1. CDR3 length equals 12 residues. V lost 5 bases to trimming and J lost 3 bases; unmatched junction nucleotides: 3. The germline V gene has CDR1 DFQATT and CDR2 SNEGSKA (reference sequence). CDR3 residues: CSAYDRDYGYTF. In nucleotides, the CDR3 is TGCAGTGCTTACGACAGGGACTATGGCTACACCTTC.

This clonotype has ten or more counts. The V call is TRBV11-2, the J call TRBJ2-7; 10 bases map to TRBD1. With 4 bases clipped from V and 4 bases from J, the junction kept 13 bases outside the gene matches. This CDR3 contains 17 residues. Looked up from germline, CDR1 is SGHAT and CDR2 is FQNNGV. CDR3 protein: CASSSIGPDRGRYEQYF. CDR3 DNA: TGTGCCAGCAGCTCCATAGGCCCAGACAGGGGGCGATACGAGCAGTACTTC.

The rearrangement joins TRBV29-1 to TRBJ2-2; the D gene is possibly TRBD2 (6 bases). Trimming removed 7 bases at V and 0 bases at J, with 12 bases between. Looked up from germline, CDR1 is SQVTM and CDR2 is ANQGSEA. This CDR3 is built from 14 residues. The CDR3 DNA is TGCAGCGCCAGGGACTCAGCGAACACCGGGGAGCTGTTTTTT. Amino acids: CSARDSANTGELFF.

For the CDR3, the DNA is TGCAGCGTTGAAGGGACTAGCGGATTCTACGAGCAGTACTTC. Its protein is CSVEGTSGFYEQYF. The chain carries TRBV29-1 and TRBJ2-7; 10 nucleotides align to TRBD2. This CDR3 has 14 amino acids. CDR1 and CDR2 (germline): SQVTM, ANQGSEA. The trim removed 1 base at V and 3 bases at J, leaving 3 bases unmatched.

The chain carries TRBV15 and TRBJ1-1, with D perhaps matching TRBD1 (5 bases). The V end was cut by 4 bases, the J end by 5 bases, with 17 bases between. This CDR3 comprises 15 residues. CDR1 and CDR2 (germline): LNHNV, YYDKDF (reference sequence). The CDR3, as DNA: TGTGCCACCAGCACCTTGCAGGGATGGGGAACTGAAGCTTTCTTT. Translated: CATSTLQGWGTEAFF.

This chain uses TRBV15 with TRBJ1-2; TRBD1 matches at 8 bases. CDR1 and CDR2 from the germline V gene are LNHNV and YYDKDF (reference sequence). This CDR3 region has 14 residues. Losses at the gene ends were 4 bases for V and 7 bases for J; bases not matched to a gene: 8. The CDR3 DNA reads as TGTGCCACCAGCATTGGACAGGGATCTCGTGGCTACACCTTC. Amino acids: CATSIGQGSRGYTF.

The V call is TRBV29-1, the J call TRBJ2-7; 8 bases line up with TRBD1. The CDR3 spans 14 residues. CDR1 is SQVTM, CDR2 ANQGSEA, per germline. Trimming cost V 8 bases and J 3 bases; bases outside gene matches: 12. The CDR3: CSLTRTGTGYEQYF. The DNA of the CDR3 is TGCAGCTTAACCCGGACAGGGACGGGCTACGAGCAGTACTTC.

V gene TRBV29-1 combines with J gene TRBJ2-7; TRBD1 matches at 10 bases. Trimming took 8 bases from V and 8 from J; bases not matched to a gene: 18. CDR3 length equals 15 residues. Germline V CDR1 and CDR2: SQVTM, ANQGSEA. The CDR3 region is CSTGTAGTGDSKQYF. For the CDR3, the DNA is TGCAGCACCGGGACCGCCGGGACAGGGGATTCGAAGCAGTACTTC.

J is TRBJ1-2 and V is TRBV7-9; TRBD1 is a possible D gene (6 bases). Germline V lookup: CDR1 SEHNR, CDR2 FQNEAQ (reference sequence). The CDR3 totals 13 residues. Trimming stripped 5 bases from V and 6 bases from J, with 13 bases between. The CDR3 is CASSPQGSHGYTF. The CDR3 region has the DNA TGTGCCAGCAGCCCACAGGGTTCCCATGGCTACACCTTC.

The chain is built from TRBV5-4 and TRBJ2-5, with D possibly matching TRBD1 (6 bases). Trimming took 3 bases from V and 9 from J, leaving 18 bases between them. CDR1 is SGHNT, CDR2 YYREEE, per germline (reference sequence). There are 14 residues in the CDR3. CDR3 DNA sequence: TGTGCCAGCAGCTCCCAAGGTTCGGCAGGGGCCCAGTACTTC. Translation gives CASSSQGSAGAQYF.